The 29 T cell receptor beta chains presented below share a single source sample, sequenced in a study of control samples from healthy donors and cancer patients. Using immunoSEQ multiplex PCR, the repertoire was profiled, and TCRdb retains in-frame clones only, with some absent. The sample consists of just over 150,000 clones, roughly 89% of them appearing once. The sample consisted of blood. These receptors were taken from a man aged 30 to 45 in good health.

The V call is TRBV28, the J call TRBJ1-2, with unresolved D. The CDR3 consists of 13 residues. Germline CDR1 and CDR2: MDHEN and SYDVKM. V was trimmed by 1 base and J by 12 bases, leaving 15 bases between them. The DNA for the CDR3 is TGTGCCAGCAGTTTATCCCCGACGGCCAGCCACACCTTC. It yields the protein CASSLSPTASHTF.

The CDR3 sequence is CASLGQKGNTIYF. Written as DNA, the CDR3 is TGTGCCAGCTTGGGACAGAAGGGAAACACCATATATTTT. This chain links TRBV3-1 (or the pseudogene TRBV3-2) with TRBJ1-3; 7 bases line up with TRBD1. This CDR3 has 13 residues. V trimming: 8 bases; J trimming: 4 bases; junction bases outside the gene matches: 5. Germline CDR1 and CDR2: LGHDT and YNNKEL (reference sequence).

This chain links TRBV27 with TRBJ1-1; D remains ambiguous. This CDR3 spans 14 amino acids. Trimming pared 6 bases from V and 3 bases from J, leaving 14 bases between. Germline V gene lookup returns CDR1 MNHEY and CDR2 SMNVEV (reference sequence). CDR3 DNA: TGTGCCAGCAGGACCCCCGATGGAGACACTGAAGCTTTCTTT. It yields the protein CASRTPDGDTEAFF.

The chain recombines TRBV9 with TRBJ1-2, with TRBD1 as a possible D gene (5 bases). V gave up 3 bases and J gave up 4 bases, with 16 bases separating them. CDR1 is SGDLS and CDR2 is YYNGEE in the germline V gene. This CDR3 has 15 residues. The CDR3 sequence: CASSDSGGRAYGYTF. As DNA, the CDR3 is TGTGCCAGCAGCGACTCTGGGGGGAGAGCCTATGGCTACACCTTC.

This clone has a single count. The genes are TRBV12-3 or TRBV12-4 and TRBJ2-1; TRBD2 is a possible D gene (6 bases). V lost 2 bases to trimming and J lost 10 bases, with 9 bases between them. CDR3 length: 12 amino acids. The CDR3 loop reads CASSLLAVEQFF. CDR3 nucleotide sequence: TGTGCCAGCAGTTTATTAGCGGTCGAGCAGTTCTTC.

Points on this clone: Germline is not matched at one junction end, which may reflect a read error. The chain recombines TRBV7-9 with TRBJ2-7, with D unresolved. The CDR3 consists of 16 residues. Germline values: CDR1 SEHNR, CDR2 FQNEAQ (reference sequence). CDR3 in DNA: TGTGCCAGCAGCCCACGGTTCTCTCGGGCGTCTTACGAGCAGCACTTC. Its protein is CASSPRFSRASYEQHF.

The chain links TRBV18 to TRBJ1-2; no clear D gene. The CDR3 is 11 residues long. V lost 3 bases, J lost 3 bases, and 2 bases lay in between. CDR1 and CDR2 from the germline V gene are KGHSH and LQKENI. The CDR3 is CASSPDYGYTF. Here the CDR3 DNA reads TGTGCCAGCTCACCCGACTATGGCTACACCTTC.

CDR3 sequence reads: CASSQTPSRGSTDTQYF. The CDR3 coding sequence is TGTGCCAGCAGCCAGACACCGTCCAGGGGGAGCACAGATACGCAGTATTTT. J is TRBJ2-3 and V is TRBV4-2, with TRBD1 matching over 7 bases. The V and J ends lost 3 bases and 0 bases, in that order; junction bases with no gene match: 9. Germline CDR1 reads LGHNA; CDR2 reads YNFKEQ. The CDR3 covers 17 residues.

The rearrangement uses TRBV3-1 (or the pseudogene TRBV3-2) and TRBJ2-7, with 9 nucleotides matching TRBD1. The CDR3 sequence is 13 residues long. The germline V gene has CDR1 LGHDT and CDR2 YNNKEL (reference sequence). With V trimmed by 9 bases and J by 3 bases, 6 bases remained unmatched. In DNA, the CDR3 is TGTGCCAGTAAGACAGGGGGAAGCTACGAGCAGTACTTC. This sequence encodes CASKTGGSYEQYF.

As DNA, the CDR3 is TGTGCCAGCAGCCCAAGATCTGAAGGAGAGACCCAGTACTTC. Its protein product is CASSPRSEGETQYF. The chain is built from TRBV3-1 (or the pseudogene TRBV3-2) and TRBJ2-5; D call uncertain. The CDR3 sequence is 14 residues long. CDR1 and CDR2 (germline): LGHDT, YNNKEL (reference sequence). Trimming took 4 bases from V and 4 from J, leaving 13 bases between them.

The V call is TRBV28, the J call TRBJ1-3, with TRBD1 as a possible D gene (5 bases). The CDR3 consists of 17 residues. The V gene lost 2 bases and the J gene lost 0 bases, with 14 bases spanning the gap. Germline lookup yields CDR1 MDHEN and CDR2 SYDVKM. Here the CDR3 DNA reads TGTGCCAGCAGTTTACAAATTGCAGGGAGCTCTGGAAACACCATATATTTT. It translates to CASSLQIAGSSGNTIYF.

This chain connects TRBV19 to TRBJ1-6; D gene uncertain. The CDR3 contains 15 residues. With 0 bases removed from V and 7 bases from J, the gap between germline ends came to 10 bases. Germline-derived CDR1 and CDR2 are LNHDA and SQIVND (reference sequence). CDR3 in DNA: TGTGCCAGTAGTATAGAGTCCAGATACAATTCACCCCTCCACTTT. This codes for CASSIESRYNSPLHF.

This clone was observed once. Other DNA sequences in the same sample also yield this CDR3. V usage is TRBV19 and J usage is TRBJ1-2, with D possibly being TRBD1 (5 bases). The CDR3 is 13 residues long. CDR1 and CDR2 from the germline V gene are LNHDA and SQIVND (reference sequence). V was trimmed by 7 bases and J by 1 base, leaving 10 bases between them. The CDR3 nucleotides read TGTGCCAGTACCCCGCAGGGTAACTATGGCTACACCTTC. It specifies CASTPQGNYGYTF.

The chain is built from TRBV9 and TRBJ1-3, with a tentative D call TRBD1 (6 bases). There are 15 residues in the CDR3. Germline values: CDR1 SGDLS, CDR2 YYNGEE. With 2 bases removed from V and 4 bases from J, the gap between germline ends came to 13 bases. DNA for the CDR3: TGTGCCAGCAGCGTTGGGGGGCCTACGGGAAACACCATATATTTT. Protein product: CASSVGGPTGNTIYF.

The rearrangement links TRBV3-1 (or the pseudogene TRBV3-2) to TRBJ2-7; D unresolved. Trimming stripped 3 bases from V and 5 bases from J, with 8 bases between. The V gene's germline CDR1 is LGHDT and CDR2 YNNKEL (reference sequence). The CDR3 contains 12 residues. The CDR3 sequence is CASSQVNHEQYF. The CDR3 nucleotides read TGTGCCAGCAGCCAGGTAAACCACGAGCAGTACTTC.

V is TRBV5-6 and J is TRBJ1-4, with D possibly matching TRBD1 (6 bases). The CDR3 is 15 amino acids. Germline V lookup: CDR1 SGHDT, CDR2 YYEEEE. The germline V and J ends were trimmed by 1 base and 8 bases, with 15 bases remaining between them. The CDR3 DNA reads as TGTGCCAGCAGCTTGTTTACAGGGATAGGCGAAAAACTGTTTTTT. Its translation: CASSLFTGIGEKLFF.

This chain uses TRBV6-5 with TRBJ1-2, with 10 bases lining up with TRBD1. The V gene end was trimmed by 5 bases and the J gene end by 4 bases; junction bases not matched to a gene: 7. The CDR3 is made up of 15 amino acids. Germline CDR1 and CDR2: MNHEY and SVGAGI. CDR3 DNA: TGTGCCAGCAGTCCCCGGGACAGGGGAAGCTATGGCTACACCTTC. This gives the protein CASSPRDRGSYGYTF.

The CDR3 region is CASSLPPTSGPRTDTQYF. The CDR3 nucleotides read TGTGCCAGCAGCCTCCCCCCAACTAGCGGCCCGCGGACAGATACGCAGTATTTT. J is TRBJ2-3 and V is TRBV7-9, with 8 bases matching TRBD2. The germline gives CDR1 SEHNR, CDR2 FQNEAQ (reference sequence). The V gene end was trimmed by 5 bases and the J gene end by 3 bases; junction bases not matched to a gene: 16. There are 18 residues in the CDR3.

The rearrangement links TRBV6-5 to TRBJ1-1; D not resolved. This CDR3 spans 13 amino acids. Trimming cost V 6 bases and J 0 bases, with 8 bases left between them. The V gene's germline CDR1 is MNHEY and CDR2 SVGAGI. In nucleotides, the CDR3 is TGTGCCAGCAGGAGACGAATGAACACTGAAGCTTTCTTT. This gives the protein CASRRRMNTEAFF.

This chain links TRBV11-2 with TRBJ2-3; TRBD1 matches at 9 bases. This CDR3 contains 18 residues. CDR1 is SGHAT and CDR2 is FQNNGV in the germline V gene. V trimming: 5 bases; J trimming: 4 bases; junction bases outside the gene matches: 16. CDR3 sequence (DNA): TGTGCCAGCAGCACCCGTCGACGAGACAGGGGGTCCCCAGATACGCAGTATTTT. Its translation is CASSTRRRDRGSPDTQYF.

This clone was observed a single time. V and J are TRBV11-3 and TRBJ2-6; D is undetermined. Germline V gives CDR1 SGHNT, CDR2 YENEEA. This CDR3 is 16 amino acids long. Trimming took 1 base from V and 0 from J, leaving 7 bases between them. CDR3 protein: CASSLGILSGANVLTF. As DNA, the CDR3 is TGTGCCAGCAGCTTAGGCATTCTCTCTGGGGCCAACGTCCTGACTTTC.

V is TRBV5-6 and J is TRBJ2-7, with D unclear. V shed 0 bases and J shed 3 bases, with 10 bases lying between them. Germline V gives CDR1 SGHDT, CDR2 YYEEEE. This CDR3 region has 14 residues. This CDR3 is CASSLVGTDYEQYF. CDR3 coding DNA: TGTGCCAGCAGCTTGGTCGGCACAGACTACGAGCAGTACTTC.

This rearrangement joins TRBV5-4 to TRBJ1-4, with D possibly being TRBD1 (5 bases). Germline assignment: CDR1 SGHNT and CDR2 YYREEE (reference sequence). Trimming cost V 0 bases and J 8 bases, with 11 bases left between them. The CDR3 covers 14 residues. This CDR3 is CASSLEGREEKLFF. The CDR3 region has the DNA TGTGCCAGCAGCTTGGAGGGCAGGGAAGAAAAACTGTTTTTT. Together with reference TRBV5-4 and TRBJ1-4, the CDR3 gives the full variable domain: ETGVTQSPTHLIKTRGQQVTLRCSSQSGHNTVSWYQQALGQGPQFIFQYYREEENGRGNFPPRFSGLQFPNYSSELNVNALELDDSALYLCASSLEGREEKLFFGSGTQLSVL.

The rearrangement joins TRBV3-1 (or the pseudogene TRBV3-2) to TRBJ1-1, with TRBD1 as a possible D gene (6 bases). Trimming stripped 4 bases from V and 7 bases from J, with 13 bases between. This CDR3 spans 13 amino acids. Germline V gene lookup returns CDR1 LGHDT and CDR2 YNNKEL (reference sequence). In DNA form, the CDR3 reads TGTGCCAGCAGCCTGCAGGGGTCGGGTGAAGCTTTCTTT. It translates to CASSLQGSGEAFF.

The chain joins TRBV6-2 or TRBV6-3 to TRBJ2-3, with unresolved D. The V gene lost 0 bases and the J gene lost 0 bases, with 10 bases spanning the gap. Germline lookup yields CDR1 MNHEY and CDR2 SVGEGT. This CDR3 is 16 amino acids long. The CDR3 reads CASSYSLLDSTDTQYF. In DNA, the CDR3 is TGTGCCAGCAGTTACTCCTTATTAGACAGCACAGATACGCAGTATTTT.

This chain uses TRBV27 with TRBJ2-4, with TRBD1 as a possible D gene (6 bases). The V gene's germline CDR1 is MNHEY and CDR2 SMNVEV (reference sequence). Deletions cut 5 bases from V and 0 bases from J, with 14 bases between. The CDR3 is 16 residues long. The CDR3 is CASSHRVLLAKNIQYF. The DNA of the CDR3 is TGTGCCAGCAGTCACAGGGTTCTACTAGCCAAAAACATTCAGTACTTC.

The chain carries TRBV29-1 and TRBJ2-7, with 10 bases that match TRBD2. The CDR3 is 17 amino acids. Germline assignment: CDR1 SQVTM and CDR2 ANQGSEA. V was clipped by 1 base and J by 2 bases; unmatched bases: 11. The DNA of the CDR3 is TGCAGCGTTGAAGGGAGGACAGCGGGACTAGCGCCCTACGAGCAGTACTTC. Translated: CSVEGRTAGLAPYEQYF.

The gene calls are TRBV7-9 and TRBJ2-5; possible D gene TRBD1, 6 bases. V was shortened by 2 bases and J by 5 bases, with 24 bases between the two germline ends. The CDR3 covers 18 residues. Germline CDR1 and CDR2: SEHNR and FQNEAQ (reference sequence). In DNA form, the CDR3 reads TGTGCCAGCAGCTTAAATTATTGGGGACATCCCGAGGTGGAGACCCAGTACTTC. This codes for CASSLNYWGHPEVETQYF.

A single count supports this clone. The V call is TRBV7-2, the J call TRBJ1-3, with a possible D match to TRBD1 (5 bases). The CDR3 spans 15 residues. Trimming pared 1 base from V and 2 bases from J, leaving 9 bases between. Germline V gene data show CDR1 as SGHTA and CDR2 as FQGNSA. CDR3 bases: TGTGCCAGCAGCTTAGAACGACAGCCTGGAAACACCATATATTTT. Residues: CASSLERQPGNTIYF.